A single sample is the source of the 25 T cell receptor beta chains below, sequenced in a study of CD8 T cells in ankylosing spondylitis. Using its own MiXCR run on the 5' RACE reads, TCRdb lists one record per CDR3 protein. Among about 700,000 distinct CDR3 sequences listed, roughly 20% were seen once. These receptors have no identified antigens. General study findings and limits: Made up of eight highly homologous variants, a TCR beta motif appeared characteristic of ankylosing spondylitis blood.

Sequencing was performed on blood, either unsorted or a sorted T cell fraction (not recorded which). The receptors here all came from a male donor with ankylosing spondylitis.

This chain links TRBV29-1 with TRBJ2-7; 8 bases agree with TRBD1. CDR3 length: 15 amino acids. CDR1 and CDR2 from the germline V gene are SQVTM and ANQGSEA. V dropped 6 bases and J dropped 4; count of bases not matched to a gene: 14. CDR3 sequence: CSVDSRGQISYEQYF. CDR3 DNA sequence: TGCAGCGTCGATTCCAGGGGGCAGATCTCATACGAGCAGTACTTC.

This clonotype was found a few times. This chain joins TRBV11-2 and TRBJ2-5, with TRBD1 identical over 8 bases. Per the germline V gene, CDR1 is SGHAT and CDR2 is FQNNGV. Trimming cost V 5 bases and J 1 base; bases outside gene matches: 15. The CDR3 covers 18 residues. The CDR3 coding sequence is TGTGCCAGCAGCACGGGACAGGTCGACCTAAGGGGCCAAGAGACCCAGTACTTC. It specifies CASSTGQVDLRGQETQYF.

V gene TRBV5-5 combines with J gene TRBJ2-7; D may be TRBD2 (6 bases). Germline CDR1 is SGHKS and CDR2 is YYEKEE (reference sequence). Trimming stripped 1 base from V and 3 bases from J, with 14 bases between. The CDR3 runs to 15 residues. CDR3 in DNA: TGTGCCAGCAGCTTGTTGGGAGGTCGGCTCTACGAGCAGTACTTC. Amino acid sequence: CASSLLGGRLYEQYF. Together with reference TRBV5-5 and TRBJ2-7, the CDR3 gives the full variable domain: DAGVTQSPTHLIKTRGQQVTLRCSPISGHKSVSWYQQVLGQGPQFIFQYYEKEERGRGNFPDRFSARQFPNYSSELNVNALLLGDSALYLCASSLLGGRLYEQYFGPGTRLTVT.

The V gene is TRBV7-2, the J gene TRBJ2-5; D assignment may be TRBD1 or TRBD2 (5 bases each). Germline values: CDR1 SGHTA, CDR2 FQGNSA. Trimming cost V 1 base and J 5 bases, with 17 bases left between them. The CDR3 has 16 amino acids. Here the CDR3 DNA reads TGTGCCAGCAGCTTAGTGCCAGGGTCGGGGTCGGAGACCCAGTACTTC. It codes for CASSLVPGSGSETQYF.

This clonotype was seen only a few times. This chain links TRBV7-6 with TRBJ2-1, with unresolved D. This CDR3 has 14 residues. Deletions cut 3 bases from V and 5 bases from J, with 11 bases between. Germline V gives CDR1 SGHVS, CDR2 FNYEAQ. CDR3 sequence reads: CASSLGGSHNEQFF. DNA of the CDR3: TGTGCCAGCAGCTTGGGTGGGTCCCACAATGAGCAGTTCTTC.

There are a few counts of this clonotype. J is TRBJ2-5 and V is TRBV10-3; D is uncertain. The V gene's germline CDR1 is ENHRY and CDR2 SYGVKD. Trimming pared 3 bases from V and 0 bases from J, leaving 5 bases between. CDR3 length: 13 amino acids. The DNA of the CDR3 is TGTGCCATCAGTGATGGCTACCAAGAGACCCAGTACTTC. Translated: CAISDGYQETQYF.

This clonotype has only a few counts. Here the CDR3 reads CSAKKGYDKNIQYF. In DNA form, the CDR3 reads TGCAGTGCTAAAAAGGGGTATGACAAAAACATTCAGTACTTC. V is TRBV20-1 and J is TRBJ2-4, with D maybe TRBD1 (5 bases). The V and J ends lost 4 bases and 3 bases respectively, with 13 bases between them. Germline-derived CDR1 and CDR2 are DFQATT and SNEGSKA (reference sequence). This CDR3 is 14 amino acids long.

CDR3 sequence: CATSDSSGQGSNEQFF. As DNA, the CDR3 is TGTGCCACCAGTGATTCTTCAGGACAGGGGTCCAATGAGCAGTTCTTC. V and J are TRBV24-1 and TRBJ2-1; 9 bases are a match to TRBD1. The ends lost 2 bases at V and 6 bases at J; junction bases unmatched: 7. The CDR3 extends over 16 amino acids. Germline assignment: CDR1 KGHDR and CDR2 SFDVKD.

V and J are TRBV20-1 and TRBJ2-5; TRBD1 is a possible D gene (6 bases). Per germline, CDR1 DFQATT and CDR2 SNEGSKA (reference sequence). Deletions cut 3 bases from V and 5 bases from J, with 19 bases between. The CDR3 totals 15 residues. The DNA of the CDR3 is TGCAGTGCTAGTCTGTTCGCAGGGGATAGGGAGACCCAGTACTTC. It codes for CSASLFAGDRETQYF.

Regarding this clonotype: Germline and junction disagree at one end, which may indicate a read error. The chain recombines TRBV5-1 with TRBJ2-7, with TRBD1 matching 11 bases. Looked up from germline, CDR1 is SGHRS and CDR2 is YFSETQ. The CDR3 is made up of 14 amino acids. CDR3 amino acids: CASSYGTGGNEQYF. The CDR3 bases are TGCGCCAGTAGCTACGGGACAGGGGGGAACGAGCAGTACTTC.

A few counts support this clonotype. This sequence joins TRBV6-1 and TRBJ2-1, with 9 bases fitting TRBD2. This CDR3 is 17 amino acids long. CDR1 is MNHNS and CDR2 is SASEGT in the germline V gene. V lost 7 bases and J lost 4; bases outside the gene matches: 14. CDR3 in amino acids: CASTPLGRGGLYNEQFF. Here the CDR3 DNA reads TGTGCCAGCACTCCCCTCGGGCGGGGGGGCCTATACAATGAGCAGTTCTTC.

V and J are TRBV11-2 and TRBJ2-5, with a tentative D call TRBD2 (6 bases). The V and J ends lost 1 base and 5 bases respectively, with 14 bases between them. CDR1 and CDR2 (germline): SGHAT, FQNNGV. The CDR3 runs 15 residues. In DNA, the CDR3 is TGTGCCAGCAGCTTAGGCGGGGCCCGAGGGGAGACCCAGTACTTC. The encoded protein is CASSLGGARGETQYF. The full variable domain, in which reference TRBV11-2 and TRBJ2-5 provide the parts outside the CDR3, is EAGVAQSPRYKIIEKRQSVAFWCNPISGHATLYWYQQILGQGPKLLIQFQNNGVVDDSQLPKDRFSAERLKGVDSTLKIQPAKLEDSAVYLCASSLGGARGETQYFGPGTRLLVL.

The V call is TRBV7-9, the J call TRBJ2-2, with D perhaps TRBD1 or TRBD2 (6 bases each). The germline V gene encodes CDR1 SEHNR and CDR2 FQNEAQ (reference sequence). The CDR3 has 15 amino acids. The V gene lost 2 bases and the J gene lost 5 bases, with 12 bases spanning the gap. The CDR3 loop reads CASSLPGAETGELFF. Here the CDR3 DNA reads TGTGCCAGCAGCTTACCGGGGGCGGAAACCGGGGAGCTGTTTTTT.

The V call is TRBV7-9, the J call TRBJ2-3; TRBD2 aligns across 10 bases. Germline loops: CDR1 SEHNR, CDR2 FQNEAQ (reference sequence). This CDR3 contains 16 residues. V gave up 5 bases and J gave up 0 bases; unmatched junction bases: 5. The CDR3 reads CASSQGLATSTDTQYF. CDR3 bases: TGTGCCAGCAGCCAGGGACTAGCGACTAGCACAGATACGCAGTATTTT.

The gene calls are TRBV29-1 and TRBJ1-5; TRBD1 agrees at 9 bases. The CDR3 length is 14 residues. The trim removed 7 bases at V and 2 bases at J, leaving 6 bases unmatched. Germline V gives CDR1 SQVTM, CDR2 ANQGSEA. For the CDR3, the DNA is TGCAGCGGAGGCCGGACAGGGGGCAATCAGCCCCAGCATTTT. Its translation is CSGGRTGGNQPQHF.

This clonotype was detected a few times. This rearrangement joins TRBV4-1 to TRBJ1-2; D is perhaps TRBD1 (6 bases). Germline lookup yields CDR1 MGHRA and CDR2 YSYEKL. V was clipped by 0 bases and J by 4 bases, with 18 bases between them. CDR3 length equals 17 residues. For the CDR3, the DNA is TGCGCCAGCAGCCAAGAGGTCGCGACAGGATCATCCTATGGCTACACCTTC. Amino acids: CASSQEVATGSSYGYTF.

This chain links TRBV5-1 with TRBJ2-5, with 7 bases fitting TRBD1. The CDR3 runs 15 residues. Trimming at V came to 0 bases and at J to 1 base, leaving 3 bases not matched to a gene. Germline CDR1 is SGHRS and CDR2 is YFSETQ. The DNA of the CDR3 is TGCGCCAGCAGCTTGGAGGGGGCAGGCCAAGAGACCCAGTACTTC. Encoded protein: CASSLEGAGQETQYF.

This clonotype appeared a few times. The CDR3 coding sequence is TGTGCCAGCAGCCCACAACCGGGAGGGACTTACAATGAGCAGTTCTTC. Translation: CASSPQPGGTYNEQFF. This chain joins TRBV5-5 and TRBJ2-1, with 8 bases aligning to TRBD2. This CDR3 region has 16 residues. Per the germline V gene, CDR1 is SGHKS and CDR2 is YYEKEE (reference sequence). The trim removed 4 bases at V and 4 bases at J, leaving 10 bases unmatched. Full variable domain (outside the CDR3, taken from reference TRBV5-5 and TRBJ2-1): DAGVTQSPTHLIKTRGQQVTLRCSPISGHKSVSWYQQVLGQGPQFIFQYYEKEERGRGNFPDRFSARQFPNYSSELNVNALLLGDSALYLCASSPQPGGTYNEQFFGPGTRLTVL.

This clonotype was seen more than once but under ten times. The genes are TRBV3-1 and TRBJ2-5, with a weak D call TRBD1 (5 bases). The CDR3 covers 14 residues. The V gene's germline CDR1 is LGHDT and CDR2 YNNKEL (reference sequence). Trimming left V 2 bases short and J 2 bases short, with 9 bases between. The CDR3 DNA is TGTGCCAGCAGCCAATGGGGCGGACAAGAGACCCAGTACTTC. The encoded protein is CASSQWGGQETQYF.

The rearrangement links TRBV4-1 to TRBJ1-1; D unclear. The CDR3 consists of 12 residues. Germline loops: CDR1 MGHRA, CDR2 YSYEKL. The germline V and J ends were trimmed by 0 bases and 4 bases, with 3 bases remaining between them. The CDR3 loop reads CASSQEATEAFF. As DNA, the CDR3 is TGCGCCAGCAGCCAAGAAGCCACTGAAGCTTTCTTT.

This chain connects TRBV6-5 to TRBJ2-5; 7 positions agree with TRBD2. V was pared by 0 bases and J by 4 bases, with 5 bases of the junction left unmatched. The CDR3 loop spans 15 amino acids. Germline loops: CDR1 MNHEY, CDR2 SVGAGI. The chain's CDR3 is CASSYSGLAAETQYF. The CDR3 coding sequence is TGTGCCAGCAGTTACTCGGGGCTAGCGGCAGAGACCCAGTACTTC.

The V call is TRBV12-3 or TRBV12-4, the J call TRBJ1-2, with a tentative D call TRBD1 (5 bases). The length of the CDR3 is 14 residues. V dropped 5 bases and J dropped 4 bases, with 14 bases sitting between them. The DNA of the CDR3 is TGTGCCAGCAGTCAGGGAGGAGTCTCCTATGGCTACACCTTC. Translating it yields CASSQGGVSYGYTF.

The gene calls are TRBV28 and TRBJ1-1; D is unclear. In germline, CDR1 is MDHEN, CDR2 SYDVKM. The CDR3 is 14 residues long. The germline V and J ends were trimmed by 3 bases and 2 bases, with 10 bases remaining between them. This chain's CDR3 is CASSLRAFNTEAFF. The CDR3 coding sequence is TGTGCCAGCAGTTTGCGAGCGTTCAACACTGAAGCTTTCTTT.

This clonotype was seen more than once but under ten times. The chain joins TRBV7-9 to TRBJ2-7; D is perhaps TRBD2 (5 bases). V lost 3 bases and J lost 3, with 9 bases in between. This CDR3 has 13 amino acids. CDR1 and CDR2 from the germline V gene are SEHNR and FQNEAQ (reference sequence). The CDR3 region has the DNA TGTGCCAGCAGCTTTATAGGAGGCTACGAGCAGTACTTC. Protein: CASSFIGGYEQYF. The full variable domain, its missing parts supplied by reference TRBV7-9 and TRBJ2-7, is DTGVSQNPRHKITKRGQNVTFRCDPISEHNRLYWYRQTLGQGPEFLTYFQNEAQLEKSRLLSDRFSAERPKGSFSTLEIQRTEQGDSAMYLCASSFIGGYEQYFGPGTRLTVT.

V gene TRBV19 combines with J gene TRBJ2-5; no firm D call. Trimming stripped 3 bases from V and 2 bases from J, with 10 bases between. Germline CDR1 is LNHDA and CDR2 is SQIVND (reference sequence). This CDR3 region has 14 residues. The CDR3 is CASSIWTDQETQYF. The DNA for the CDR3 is TGTGCCAGTAGTATCTGGACCGATCAAGAGACCCAGTACTTC.